A selection of T cell receptor beta chains follows, all from one sample in a study of blood T cell repertoires in COVID-19. The data were produced by immunoSEQ multiplex PCR, yet TCRdb's version contains in-frame clones alone and is incomplete. The sample has about 240,000 clones; about nine tenths are singletons. The sequenced material came from peripheral blood. Every receptor here comes from a man aged 60 to 69 who had recovered from COVID-19. Both conserved end residues are part of each CDR3. D genes are given only for firm matches. Size tells how often a clone was seen (once, few, many) or the class of an expanded clone, and some rows leave it out.

D	V	J	size	CDR3	DNA
NA	TRBV5-6	TRBJ1-2	NA	CASSVDSYGYTF	TGTGCCAGCAGCGTAGACAGCTATGGCTACACCTTC
TRBD1	TRBV6-6	TRBJ1-2	NA	CASRDRGGYGYTF	TGTGCCAGCAGGGACAGGGGGGGCTATGGCTACACCTTC
TRBD1	TRBV20-1	TRBJ1-6	NA	CSASPIDREDNSPLHF	TGCAGTGCTAGTCCAATTGACAGGGAAGATAATTCACCCCTCCACTTT
NA	TRBV10-2	TRBJ1-1	NA	CASTDRDKNTEAFF	TGCGCCAGCACTGACCGGGACAAGAACACTGAAGCTTTCTTT
TRBD1	TRBV28	TRBJ2-5	NA	CASRTTGIPKTQYF	TGTGCCAGCAGAACGACAGGGATTCCGAAGACCCAGTACTTC
NA	TRBV5-6	TRBJ2-4	NA	CASSPDRKNIQYF	TGTGCCAGCAGCCCCGACAGAAAAAACATTCAGTACTTC
TRBD1	TRBV6-5	TRBJ1-5	NA	CASIMGQGFYQPQHF	TGTGCCAGCATAATGGGACAGGGGTTTTATCAGCCCCAGCATTTT
NA	TRBV5-6	TRBJ2-3	NA	CASSQIQAWGADTQYF	TGTGCCAGCAGCCAAATACAGGCCTGGGGCGCAGATACGCAGTATTTT
NA	TRBV19	TRBJ1-5	few	CASSILQGRQPQHF	TGTGCCAGTAGTATCCTGCAGGGTCGTCAGCCCCAGCATTTT
TRBD2	TRBV6-2/TRBV6-3	TRBJ2-1	NA	CASSYGAAGGEREQFF	TGTGCCAGCAGTTACGGTGCGGCGGGGGGGGAGCGGGAGCAGTTCTTC
NA	TRBV19	TRBJ1-3	NA	CASSETVYSGNTIYF	TGTGCCAGTAGTGAAACAGTTTACTCTGGAAACACCATATATTTT
NA	TRBV6-5	TRBJ2-7	once	CASSYSKRYEQYF	TGTGCCAGCAGTTACTCGAAGCGATACGAGCAGTACTTC
TRBD2	TRBV6-1	TRBJ2-1	NA	CASSGVPGLAGGPFNEQFF	TGTGCCAGCAGTGGAGTACCGGGACTAGCGGGGGGGCCGTTCAATGAGCAGTTCTTC
NA	TRBV5-1	TRBJ1-1	NA	CASTIVEGTEAFF	TGCGCCAGCACCATAGTAGAGGGCACTGAAGCTTTCTTT
TRBD2	TRBV5-6	TRBJ2-2	NA	CASSFFGAGGKSGELFF	TGTGCCAGCAGCTTTTTCGGCGCGGGGGGGAAAAGCGGGGAGCTGTTTTTT
TRBD1	TRBV29-1	TRBJ2-3	NA	CSVRTGGAYTQYF	TGCAGCGTGCGGACAGGGGGCGCTTATACGCAGTATTTT